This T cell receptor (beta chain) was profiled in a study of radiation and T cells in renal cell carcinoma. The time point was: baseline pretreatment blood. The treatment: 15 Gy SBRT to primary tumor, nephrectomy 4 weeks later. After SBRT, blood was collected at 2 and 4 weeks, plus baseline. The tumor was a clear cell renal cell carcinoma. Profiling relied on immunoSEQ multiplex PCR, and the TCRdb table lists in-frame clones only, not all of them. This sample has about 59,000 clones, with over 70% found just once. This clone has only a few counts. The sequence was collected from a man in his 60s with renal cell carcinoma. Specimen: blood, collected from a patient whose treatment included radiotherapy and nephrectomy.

CDR3 sequence: CASSESRGGLTGELFF. Here the CDR3 DNA reads TGCGCCAGCAGTGAGTCACGGGGCGGACTCACCGGGGAGCTGTTTTTT. The chain joins TRBV10-1 to TRBJ2-2; D possibly uses TRBD1 or TRBD2 (5 bases each). The CDR3 loop spans 16 amino acids. Germline V lookup: CDR1 WNHNN, CDR2 SYGVQD (reference sequence). V dropped 0 bases and J dropped 4 bases, with 12 bases sitting between them.